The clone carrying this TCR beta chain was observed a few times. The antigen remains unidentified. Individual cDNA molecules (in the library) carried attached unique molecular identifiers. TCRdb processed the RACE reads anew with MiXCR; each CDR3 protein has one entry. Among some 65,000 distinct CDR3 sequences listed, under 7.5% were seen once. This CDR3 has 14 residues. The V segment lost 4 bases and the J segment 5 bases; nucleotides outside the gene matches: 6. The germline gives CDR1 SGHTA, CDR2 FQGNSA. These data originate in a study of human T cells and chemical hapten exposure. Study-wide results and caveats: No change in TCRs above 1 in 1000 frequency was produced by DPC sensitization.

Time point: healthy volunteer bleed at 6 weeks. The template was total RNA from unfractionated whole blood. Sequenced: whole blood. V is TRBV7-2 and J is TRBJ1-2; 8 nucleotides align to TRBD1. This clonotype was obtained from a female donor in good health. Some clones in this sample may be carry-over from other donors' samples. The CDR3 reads CASSSGQGFYGYTF. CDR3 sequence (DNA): TGTGCCAGCAGCTCTGGACAGGGTTTTTATGGCTACACCTTC.